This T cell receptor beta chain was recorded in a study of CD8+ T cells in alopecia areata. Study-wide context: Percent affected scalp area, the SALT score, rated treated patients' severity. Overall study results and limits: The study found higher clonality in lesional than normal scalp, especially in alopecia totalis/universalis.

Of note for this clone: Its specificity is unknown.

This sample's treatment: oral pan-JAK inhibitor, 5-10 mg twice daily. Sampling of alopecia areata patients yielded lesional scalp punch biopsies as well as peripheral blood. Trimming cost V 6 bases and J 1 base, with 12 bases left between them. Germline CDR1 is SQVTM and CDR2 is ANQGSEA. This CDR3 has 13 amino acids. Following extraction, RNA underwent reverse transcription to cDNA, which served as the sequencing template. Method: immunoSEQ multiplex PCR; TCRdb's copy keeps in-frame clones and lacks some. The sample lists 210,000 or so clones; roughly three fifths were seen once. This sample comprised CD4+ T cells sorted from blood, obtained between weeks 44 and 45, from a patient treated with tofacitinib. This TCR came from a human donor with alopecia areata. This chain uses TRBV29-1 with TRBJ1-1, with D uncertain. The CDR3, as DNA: TGCAGCGTCAACCGATGGGGGAACACTGAAGCTTTCTTT. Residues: CSVNRWGNTEAFF.